This T cell receptor (beta chain) derives from a study of cytomegalovirus exposure and HLA in healthy donors. Study results and limitations: Later, an analysis found that common viral pathogens appeared to be linked with several of the most significant clusters. Rarity held for most TCR sequences, but there were some public TCRs that occurred in many donors. TCR beta V- and J-gene trimming, according to a later analysis, was linked to a missense DCLRE1C variant.

The CDR3 totals 15 residues. Trimming removed 4 bases from V and 5 bases from J; junction bases left unmatched: 9. Germline V CDR1 and CDR2: SGHVS, FQNEAQ. PCR amplification relied on 60 Vbeta primers (plus 13 Jbeta primers). Under the authors' procedure: The authors later counted about 80 million unique TCR beta chains, 9 million to 12 million of them shared. Libraries were prepared by immunoSEQ multiplex PCR; TCRdb keeps only in-frame clonotypes and omits some of them. V, J and clone size are those of that table, while D and trimming were read from the DNA. Of about 150,000 clones listed, about 70% are singletons. Concerning this clone: Antigen unknown.

The specimen sequenced was PBMCs. The receptor was isolated from a woman aged 35 to 49 in good health and CMV-seronegative. The chain is built from TRBV7-8 and TRBJ2-7; TRBD1 matches at 9 bases. The CDR3 coding sequence is TGTGCCAGCAGCTACAGGGGGCTCCCGTCCCACGAGCAGTACTTC. It encodes CASSYRGLPSHEQYF.